The table lists the clone carrying this T cell receptor beta chain with a few counts. Its antigen is not known. Expressed TCRB transcripts were sequenced, since all the RNA that had been isolated was reverse transcribed. Assay used: immunoSEQ multiplex PCR; TCRdb lists only in-frame clones, some missing. The sample has under 400,000 clones; roughly 12% are singletons. This entry is derived from a study of beta chain features in type 1 diabetes. Broader study findings: Patients' naive, central memory and regulatory TCRB repertoires appeared more alike than those of healthy donors.

Trimming cost V 5 bases and J 3 bases; bases outside gene matches: 10. This CDR3 region has 16 residues. Germline V gene lookup returns CDR1 MDHEN and CDR2 SYDVKM. Sequencing input: naive CD4+ T cells from blood. The chain joins TRBV28 to TRBJ2-7; 10 bases map to TRBD1. The sequence came from a man aged 18 to 30 in good health. The CDR3 DNA is TGTGCCAGCAGTGGGGATGACAGGGGGCGCGTCTACGAGCAGTACTTC. It codes for CASSGDDRGRVYEQYF.